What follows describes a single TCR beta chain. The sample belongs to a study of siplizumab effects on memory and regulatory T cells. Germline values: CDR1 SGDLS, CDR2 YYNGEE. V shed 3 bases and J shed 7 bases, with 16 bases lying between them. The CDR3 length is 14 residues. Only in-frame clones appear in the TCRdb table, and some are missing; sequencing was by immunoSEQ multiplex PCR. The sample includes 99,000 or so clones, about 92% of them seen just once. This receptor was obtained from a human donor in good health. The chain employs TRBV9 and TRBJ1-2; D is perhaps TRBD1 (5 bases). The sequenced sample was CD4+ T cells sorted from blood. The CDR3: CASSAGDPTAGYTF. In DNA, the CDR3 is TGTGCCAGCAGCGCGGGGGACCCGACGGCTGGCTACACCTTC. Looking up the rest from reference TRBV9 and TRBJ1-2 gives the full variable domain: DSGVTQTPKHLITATGQRVTLRCSPRSGDLSVYWYQQSLDQGLQFLIQYYNGEERAKGNILERFSAQQFPDLHSELNLSSLELGDSALYFCASSAGDPTAGYTFGSGTRLTVV.